Below, 19 T cell receptor beta chains from the same sample are listed, as sequenced in a study of cytomegalovirus exposure and HLA in healthy donors. Use of 60 Vbeta and 13 Jbeta primers characterized the PCR. The data were produced by immunoSEQ multiplex PCR, yet TCRdb's version contains in-frame clones alone and is incomplete. There are around 53,000 clones in the sample; roughly 85% occur only once, and roughly 1.5% lies in the top ten. Sequenced sample: PBMCs. All receptors derive from a man aged 30 to 39 in good health and CMV-seronegative.

The rearrangement links TRBV5-1 to TRBJ2-1, with TRBD2 identical over 9 bases. CDR3 size: 16 residues. Germline V gene data show CDR1 as SGHRS and CDR2 as YFSETQ. The trim removed 0 bases at V and 3 bases at J, leaving 4 bases unmatched. CDR3 amino acids: CASSLDRAGGYNEQFF. CDR3 bases: TGCGCCAGCAGCTTGGATCGAGCGGGGGGCTACAATGAGCAGTTCTTC.

The rearrangement links TRBV9 to TRBJ2-2; 11 bases match TRBD2. This CDR3 has 18 residues. CDR1 SGDLS and CDR2 YYNGEE come from the germline V gene. After removal of 0 bases from V and 4 bases from J, the junction contained 8 bases not matched to a gene. The DNA of the CDR3 is TGTGCCAGCAGCGTAGCTTCCGGGCTAGCGGGGGGCACCGGGGAGCTGTTTTTT. As protein: CASSVASGLAGGTGELFF.

The CDR3 protein is CASSLTTGTYEQYF. The DNA for the CDR3 is TGCGCCAGCAGCTTGACGACAGGGACCTACGAGCAGTACTTC. The J gene is TRBJ2-7, the V gene TRBV5-1; the match to TRBD1 covers 7 bases. J lost 2 bases, V lost 1 base, and 3 bases had no gene match. The CDR3 loop spans 14 amino acids. Germline-derived CDR1 and CDR2 are SGHRS and YFSETQ. Drawing the rest from reference TRBV5-1 and TRBJ2-7, the complete variable domain is KAGVTQTPRYLIKTRGQQVTLSCSPISGHRSVSWYQQTPGQGLQFLFEYFSETQRNKGNFPGRFSGRQFSNSRSEMNVSTLELGDSALYLCASSLTTGTYEQYFGPGTRLTVT.

This clone was counted only a few times. The chain carries TRBV9 and TRBJ1-2; D is undetermined. V dropped 6 bases and J dropped 6 bases, with 12 bases sitting between them. Germline V gene lookup returns CDR1 SGDLS and CDR2 YYNGEE. The CDR3 consists of 12 residues. CDR3 sequence (DNA): TGTGCCAGCACCTTGAGAGGTGATGGCTACACCTTC. This sequence encodes CASTLRGDGYTF.

The J gene is TRBJ2-7, the V gene TRBV4-2; D is unclear. Germline CDR1 reads LGHNA; CDR2 reads YNFKEQ. CDR3 length: 13 amino acids. V was trimmed by 0 bases and J by 2 bases, leaving 5 bases between them. The chain's CDR3 is CASSQENTYEQYF. DNA for the CDR3: TGTGCCAGCAGCCAAGAAAACACCTACGAGCAGTACTTC.

The rearrangement joins TRBV10-3 to TRBJ2-7; D ambiguous. The CDR3 consists of 15 residues. Trimming shortened V by 4 bases and J by 5 bases, and 18 bases separated the two germline ends. Germline values: CDR1 ENHRY, CDR2 SYGVKD. The CDR3 region has the DNA TGTGCCATCAGTGTCGGTGCGATTGATGGTGACGAGCAGTACTTC. Protein: CAISVGAIDGDEQYF.

The V gene is TRBV30, the J gene TRBJ1-1; D might be TRBD1 (6 bases). The CDR3 spans 13 residues. Germline V gene sequence: CDR1 GTSNPN, CDR2 SVGIG (reference sequence). V was cut by 4 bases and J by 3 bases, with 12 bases left in between. Here the CDR3 reads CAWMDPGDTEAFF. The CDR3 DNA reads TGTGCCTGGATGGACCCAGGGGACACTGAAGCTTTCTTT.

With regard to this clone: Other DNA sequences in this specimen translate into the identical CDR3. This CDR3 is CASSLRQANSPLHF. The CDR3 nucleotides are TGTGCCAGCAGCTTACGACAGGCTAATTCACCCCTCCACTTT. The rearrangement links TRBV5-4 to TRBJ1-6; D may be TRBD1 (6 bases). The CDR3 is made up of 14 amino acids. Germline CDR1 reads SGHNT; CDR2 reads YYREEE (reference sequence). With 2 bases removed from V and 6 bases from J, the gap between germline ends came to 9 bases. The whole variable domain, filled in from reference TRBV5-4 and TRBJ1-6, reads ETGVTQSPTHLIKTRGQQVTLRCSSQSGHNTVSWYQQALGQGPQFIFQYYREEENGRGNFPPRFSGLQFPNYSSELNVNALELDDSALYLCASSLRQANSPLHFGNGTRLTVT.

This clone was picked up one time. The V gene is TRBV13, the J gene TRBJ2-3; 11 bases are shared with TRBD2. The germline V gene encodes CDR1 PRHDT and CDR2 FYEKMQ (reference sequence). With 5 bases clipped from V and 6 bases from J, the junction kept 4 bases outside the gene matches. The CDR3 spans 14 residues. The CDR3 sequence: CASSEGLAVDTQYF. CDR3 sequence (DNA): TGTGCCAGCAGCGAGGGACTAGCGGTGGATACGCAGTATTTT.

This clone was observed once. The V call is TRBV19, the J call TRBJ2-3; 7 bases match TRBD2. Per germline, CDR1 LNHDA and CDR2 SQIVND (reference sequence). Germline trimming cut 8 bases from V and 5 bases from J; bases unmatched to any gene: 22. This CDR3 has 18 residues. This CDR3 reads CASQEWAPAGRSRDTQYF. The DNA of the CDR3 is TGTGCCAGTCAGGAATGGGCCCCAGCGGGACGATCGCGAGATACGCAGTATTTT. Filled out from reference TRBV19 and TRBJ2-3, the complete variable domain reads DGGITQSPKYLFRKEGQNVTLSCEQNLNHDAMYWYRQDPGQGLRLIYYSQIVNDFQKGDIAEGYSVSREKKESFPLTVTSAQKNPTAFYLCASQEWAPAGRSRDTQYFGPGTRLTVL.

The chain couples TRBV27 to TRBJ2-5; 14 bases map to TRBD2. Looked up from germline, CDR1 is MNHEY and CDR2 is SMNVEV (reference sequence). This CDR3 contains 16 residues. Losses at the gene ends were 0 bases for V and 5 bases for J; bases not matched to a gene: 2. DNA for the CDR3: TGTGCCAGCAGTTTATCGGGACTAGCGGGAGTTGAGACCCAGTACTTC. Translating it yields CASSLSGLAGVETQYF.

The rearrangement uses TRBV7-2 and TRBJ2-7, with 16 bases that match TRBD2. This CDR3 spans 16 amino acids. Trimming took 8 bases from V and 4 from J; bases not matched to a gene: 8. Germline V gene data show CDR1 as SGHTA and CDR2 as FQGNSA. The CDR3 loop is CASGPGLAGGQYEQYF. The CDR3, as DNA: TGTGCCAGCGGACCGGGACTAGCGGGAGGGCAATACGAGCAGTACTTC.

The rearrangement uses TRBV30 and TRBJ1-1; D unresolved. Trimming took 5 bases from V and 0 from J, leaving 7 bases between them. This CDR3 is 12 amino acids long. Germline V gene sequence: CDR1 GTSNPN, CDR2 SVGIG (reference sequence). This CDR3 is CAWLKMNTEAFF. CDR3 coding DNA: TGTGCCTGGCTAAAGATGAACACTGAAGCTTTCTTT. Drawing the rest from reference TRBV30 and TRBJ1-1, the complete variable domain is SQTIHQWPATLVQPVGSPLSLECTVEGTSNPNLYWYRQAAGRGLQLLFYSVGIGQISSEVPQNLSASRPQDRQFILSSKKLLLSDSGFYLCAWLKMNTEAFFGQGTRLTVV.

The V and J genes are TRBV7-9 and TRBJ1-1; maybe TRBD1 (5 bases). V lost 0 bases to trimming and J lost 7 bases, with 9 bases between them. The CDR3 is 13 amino acids. Germline loops: CDR1 SEHNR, CDR2 FQNEAQ (reference sequence). The CDR3 nucleotides read TGTGCCAGCAGCTTAGCGGGGGGGAGTGAAGCTTTCTTT. Its translation is CASSLAGGSEAFF.

This rearrangement joins TRBV6-1 to TRBJ2-5, with TRBD2 matching over 15 bases. Unmatched junction bases numbered 5, after V lost 4 bases and J lost 5 bases. CDR1 is MNHNS, CDR2 SASEGT, per germline. The CDR3 extends over 16 amino acids. The CDR3 sequence is CASSGTSGGAWETQYF. DNA of the CDR3: TGTGCCAGCAGTGGGACTAGCGGGGGGGCTTGGGAGACCCAGTACTTC.

V is TRBV30 and J is TRBJ1-2; the D gene is possibly TRBD1 (6 bases). Germline V gene data show CDR1 as GTSNPN and CDR2 as SVGIG (reference sequence). The V end lost 3 bases, the J end lost 10 bases, and 12 bases lay between the germline ends. The CDR3 loop spans 11 amino acids. The CDR3 DNA follows: TGTGCCTGGAGGACGGGACACATCTACACCTTC. It translates to CAWRTGHIYTF.

The V call is TRBV19, the J call TRBJ2-5, with 11 bases matching TRBD2. CDR1 is LNHDA and CDR2 is SQIVND in the germline V gene (reference sequence). V lost 1 base, J lost 5 bases, and 9 bases stayed unmatched. CDR3 length: 17 residues. The CDR3, as DNA: TGTGCCAGTAGTATAGGAACAACTAGCGGGGGTCAGGAGACCCAGTACTTC. Protein sequence: CASSIGTTSGGQETQYF.

The V and J genes are TRBV7-8 and TRBJ2-3; perhaps TRBD1 as D (5 bases). Germline V gene lookup returns CDR1 SGHVS and CDR2 FQNEAQ. The CDR3 spans 12 residues. The V and J ends lost 5 bases and 6 bases respectively, with 9 bases between them. The CDR3 DNA reads as TGTGCCAGCAGCCCAGGGCGGGATACGCAGTATTTT. This sequence encodes CASSPGRDTQYF.

The chain combines TRBV18 with TRBJ1-1, with 7 bases lining up with TRBD1. Germline V gene sequence: CDR1 KGHSH, CDR2 LQKENI. V dropped 4 bases and J dropped 4; count of bases not matched to a gene: 9. CDR3 length: 15 residues. CDR3 bases: TGTGCCAGCTCACTTGGGACAGCCAAGGTCACTGAAGCTTTCTTT. Protein: CASSLGTAKVTEAFF.